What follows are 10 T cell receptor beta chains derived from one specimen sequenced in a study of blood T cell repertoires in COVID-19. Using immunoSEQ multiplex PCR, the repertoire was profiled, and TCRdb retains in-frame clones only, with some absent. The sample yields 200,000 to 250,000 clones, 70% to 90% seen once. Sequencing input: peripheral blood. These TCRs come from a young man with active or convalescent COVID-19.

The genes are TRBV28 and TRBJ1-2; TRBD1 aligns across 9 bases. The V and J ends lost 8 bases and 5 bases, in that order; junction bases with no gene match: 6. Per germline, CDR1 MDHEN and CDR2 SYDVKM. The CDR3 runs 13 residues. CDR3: CASADRGLYGYTF. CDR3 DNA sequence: TGTGCCAGCGCGGACAGGGGTTTATATGGCTACACCTTC.

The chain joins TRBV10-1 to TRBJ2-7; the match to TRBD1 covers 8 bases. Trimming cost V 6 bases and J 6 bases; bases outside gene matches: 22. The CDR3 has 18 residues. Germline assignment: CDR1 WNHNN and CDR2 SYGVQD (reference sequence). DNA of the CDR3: TGCGCCAGCAGACTATCCCGGCGGGACAGGTATCTCCCGAGCGAGCAGTACTTC. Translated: CASRLSRRDRYLPSEQYF.

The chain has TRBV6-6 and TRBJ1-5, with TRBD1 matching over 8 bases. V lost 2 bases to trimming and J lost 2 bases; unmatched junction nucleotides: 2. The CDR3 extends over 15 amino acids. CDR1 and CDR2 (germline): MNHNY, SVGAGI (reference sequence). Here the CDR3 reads CASSYDRGGNQPQHF. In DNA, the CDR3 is TGTGCCAGCAGTTACGACAGGGGAGGCAATCAGCCCCAGCATTTT.

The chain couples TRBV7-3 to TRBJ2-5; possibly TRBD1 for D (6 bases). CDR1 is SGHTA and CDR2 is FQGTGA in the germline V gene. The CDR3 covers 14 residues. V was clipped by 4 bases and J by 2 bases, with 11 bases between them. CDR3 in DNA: TGTGCCAGCAGCTCGACAGGATCTCAAGAGACCCAGTACTTC. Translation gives CASSSTGSQETQYF.

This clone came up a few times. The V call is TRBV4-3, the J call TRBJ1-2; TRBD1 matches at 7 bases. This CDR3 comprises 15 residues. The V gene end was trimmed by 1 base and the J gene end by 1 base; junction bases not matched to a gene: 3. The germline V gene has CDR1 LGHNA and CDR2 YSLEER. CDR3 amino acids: CASSQGWDSNYGYTF. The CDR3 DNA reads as TGCGCCAGCAGCCAAGGGTGGGACAGTAACTATGGCTACACCTTC.

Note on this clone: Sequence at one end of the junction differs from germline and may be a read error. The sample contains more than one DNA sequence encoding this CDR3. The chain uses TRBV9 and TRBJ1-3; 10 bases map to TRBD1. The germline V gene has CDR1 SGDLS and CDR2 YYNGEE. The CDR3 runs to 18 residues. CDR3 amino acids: CASSPRTGGPILGNTIYF. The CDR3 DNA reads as TGCGCCAGCAGCCCCCGGACAGGGGGGCCTATACTTGGAAACACCATATATTTT.

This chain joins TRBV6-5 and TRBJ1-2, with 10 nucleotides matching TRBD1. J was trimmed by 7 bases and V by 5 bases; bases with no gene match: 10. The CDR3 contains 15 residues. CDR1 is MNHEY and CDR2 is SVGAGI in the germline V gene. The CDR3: CASSTRDRGQRGYTF. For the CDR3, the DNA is TGTGCCAGCAGTACCAGGGACAGGGGACAACGTGGCTACACCTTC.

CDR3 sequence: CASSFGQVNSGNTIYF. CDR3 sequence (DNA): TGTGCCAGCAGCTTCGGACAGGTGAACTCTGGAAACACCATATATTTT. The rearrangement joins TRBV14 to TRBJ1-3; 7 bases are shared with TRBD1. Germline trimming cut 5 bases from V and 0 bases from J; bases unmatched to any gene: 7. Germline V gene lookup returns CDR1 SGHDN and CDR2 FVKESK. The CDR3 spans 16 residues.

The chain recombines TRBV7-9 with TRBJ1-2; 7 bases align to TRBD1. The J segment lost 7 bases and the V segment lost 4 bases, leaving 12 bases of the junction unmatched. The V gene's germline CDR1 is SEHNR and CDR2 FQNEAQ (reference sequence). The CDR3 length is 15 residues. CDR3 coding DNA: TGTGCCAGCAGCTCCGAACCGGGACAGAACGGTGGCTACACCTTC. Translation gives CASSSEPGQNGGYTF.

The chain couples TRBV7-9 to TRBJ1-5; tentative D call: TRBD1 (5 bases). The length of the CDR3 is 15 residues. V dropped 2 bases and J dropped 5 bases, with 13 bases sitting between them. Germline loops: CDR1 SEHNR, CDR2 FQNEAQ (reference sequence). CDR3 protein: CASSLSAGMDQPQHF. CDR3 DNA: TGTGCCAGCAGCTTATCGGCAGGGATGGATCAGCCCCAGCATTTT.